This T cell receptor beta chain was sequenced during a study of radiotherapy plus CTLA-4 blockade in lung cancer (dated by TCRdb to about 2018). Some background on the complete study: Objective responses were observed in 15% to 20% of enrolled patients, and disease control was achieved in roughly 29%. General findings and caveats noted by the study authors: TCR clones derived from tumors expanded in peripheral blood after treatment with radiotherapy and ipilimumab. Increased serum interferon-beta after radiation, together with early dynamic changes in blood T cell clones, were reported to be the strongest predictors of response.

The study tested focal radiation therapy combined with CTLA-4 blockade (ipilimumab) in patients with chemo-refractory metastatic non-small-cell lung cancer. The germline ends are 19 bases apart after V is trimmed by 6 bases and J by 7 bases. CDR1 SQVTM and CDR2 ANQGSEA were looked up in the germline V gene. The CDR3 sequence holds 14 residues, the cysteine and phenylalanine included. Only the CDR3 part of the read is kept: 42 bases, read in frame from the first base. With regard to this clone: No cognate antigen has been identified for it. Per-nucleotide qualities are absent, and no much larger clonotype sits a single base away.

The library relied on the immunoSEQ multiplex PCR assay. Held by TCRdb, this immuneACCESS table contains in-frame sequences only and omits some clones. Under half of the omission traces to an unresolved V gene where checked; the cause of the rest is unknown. Counted in this sample were about 77,000 clones; approximately 73% of them appeared once. More than 9% of the sample comes from the top ten. The sample consisted of peripheral blood, taken from a patient treated with radiotherapy plus ipilimumab. The source of this sequence is a human donor with non-small cell lung cancer whose response to radiotherapy plus ipilimumab could not be evaluated. The rearranged chain carries TRBV29-1 and TRBJ1-5, with TRBD1 as a weak D call on 6 bases. The CDR3 protein is CSVALGSGVQPQHF. The sequenced DNA is TGCAGCGTCGCTTTGGGGTCAGGGGTCCAGCCCCAGCATTTT.